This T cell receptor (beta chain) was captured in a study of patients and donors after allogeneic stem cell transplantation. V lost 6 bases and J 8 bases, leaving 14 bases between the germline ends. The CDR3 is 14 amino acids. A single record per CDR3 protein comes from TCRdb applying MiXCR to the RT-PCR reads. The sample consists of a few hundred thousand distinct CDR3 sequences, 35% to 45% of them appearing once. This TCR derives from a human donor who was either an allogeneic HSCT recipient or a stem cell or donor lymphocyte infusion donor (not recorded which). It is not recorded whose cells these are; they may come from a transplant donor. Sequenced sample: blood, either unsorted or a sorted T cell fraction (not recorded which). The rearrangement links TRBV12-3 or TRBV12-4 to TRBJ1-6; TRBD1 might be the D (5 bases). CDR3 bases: TGTGCCAGCAGCTGGGGGGGAGGTTATTCACCCCTCCACTTT. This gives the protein CASSWGGGYSPLHF.